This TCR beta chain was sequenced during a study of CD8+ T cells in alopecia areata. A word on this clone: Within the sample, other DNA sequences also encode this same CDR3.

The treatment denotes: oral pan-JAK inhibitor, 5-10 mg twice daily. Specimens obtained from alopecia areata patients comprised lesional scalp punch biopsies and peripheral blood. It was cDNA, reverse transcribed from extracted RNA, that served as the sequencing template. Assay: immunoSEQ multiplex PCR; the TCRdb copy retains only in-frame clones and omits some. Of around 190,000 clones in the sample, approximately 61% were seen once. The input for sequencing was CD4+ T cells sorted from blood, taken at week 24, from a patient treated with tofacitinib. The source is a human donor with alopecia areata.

CDR3 loop: CSVGPNTGELFF. The DNA for the CDR3 is TGCAGCGTTGGACCCAACACCGGGGAGCTGTTTTTT. J is TRBJ2-2 and V is TRBV29-1; D is undetermined. This CDR3 is built from 12 residues. Germline V CDR1 and CDR2: SQVTM, ANQGSEA. With 4 bases removed from V and 2 bases from J, the gap between germline ends came to 5 bases.